These 14 T cell receptor beta chains share one sample of origin, sequenced in a study of response to subunit inactivated influenza vaccine. Each CDR3 protein is one row after TCRdb ran MiXCR on the RT-PCR reads. The top ten clones hold approximately 13% of a sample with around 160,000 distinct CDR3 sequences, 11% of them seen once. The sequencing used non-naive T cells sorted from PBMCs, collected 40 to 50 days after vaccination. These receptors originate from a man aged 45-60 years who received an inactivated influenza vaccine.

CDR3 sequence (DNA): TGTGCCAGCAGCGTCGGTAGGATCTCTGGAAACACCATATATTTT. Translation gives CASSVGRISGNTIYF. The rearrangement links TRBV9 to TRBJ1-3; D remains ambiguous. The germline V gene encodes CDR1 SGDLS and CDR2 YYNGEE. V dropped 2 bases and J dropped 0 bases, with 9 bases sitting between them. This CDR3 comprises 15 residues.

This chain joins TRBV12-3 or TRBV12-4 and TRBJ2-3, with 7 bases aligning to TRBD2. Trimming cost V 7 bases and J 0 bases; bases outside gene matches: 13. The CDR3 is 17 amino acids. CDR3 DNA sequence: TGTGCCAGCAATCGGGGGGACCGACTAGCTAGCACAGATACGCAGTATTTT. Translated, it gives CASNRGDRLASTDTQYF.

Ten or more counts support this clonotype. The chain carries TRBV6-5 and TRBJ2-1; 10 bases match TRBD2. Germline CDR1 MNHEY, CDR2 SVGAGI. The CDR3 loop spans 17 amino acids. The junction had 4 bases not matched to a gene; V was cut back by 2 bases and J by 0 bases. The CDR3 loop is CASSYGAGGSSYNEQFF. CDR3 bases: TGTGCCAGCAGTTACGGAGCGGGGGGGAGCTCCTACAATGAGCAGTTCTTC.

This chain uses TRBV7-8 with TRBJ2-2; no clear D gene. This CDR3 comprises 14 residues. Between the trimmed V and J ends, which lost 8 bases and 2 bases, there was a span of 12 bases. Per germline, CDR1 SGHVS and CDR2 FQNEAQ. The CDR3 spells CASLQSVNTGELFF. Written as DNA, the CDR3 is TGTGCCAGCCTCCAGTCAGTAAACACCGGGGAGCTGTTTTTT.

This clonotype was recorded at least ten times. The chain recombines TRBV15 with TRBJ2-6; D possibly corresponds to TRBD2 (6 bases). With 3 bases removed from V and 1 base from J, the gap between germline ends came to 19 bases. The CDR3 extends over 19 amino acids. Germline V gene lookup returns CDR1 LNHNV and CDR2 YYDKDF (reference sequence). In nucleotides, the CDR3 is TGTGCCACCAGCAGTTGGGTTAGCAGGAGGGCTTCTGGGGCCAACGTCCTGACTTTC. It is translated as CATSSWVSRRASGANVLTF.

The V call is TRBV6-1, the J call TRBJ2-1, with 8 bases that match TRBD1. V was pared by 7 bases and J by 7 bases, with 12 bases of the junction left unmatched. The CDR3 covers 15 residues. Germline CDR1 and CDR2: MNHNS and SASEGT. The CDR3 DNA follows: TGTGCCAGCAACCCGGGACAGGCCCCATGGAATGAGCAGTTCTTC. This translates into CASNPGQAPWNEQFF.

This clonotype was counted many times. The chain employs TRBV7-2 and TRBJ2-5, with D perhaps TRBD1 (5 bases). Germline V lookup: CDR1 SGHTA, CDR2 FQGNSA. V was clipped by 5 bases and J by 3 bases, with 13 bases between them. The CDR3 consists of 14 residues. The CDR3: CASSRMQGKETQYF. The CDR3 bases are TGTGCCAGCAGCAGAATGCAGGGAAAAGAGACCCAGTACTTC.

This clonotype was observed a handful of times. This chain uses TRBV7-9 with TRBJ1-1, with D perhaps matching TRBD1 (6 bases). Trimming cost V 4 bases and J 4 bases, with 19 bases left between them. CDR1 is SEHNR and CDR2 is FQNEAQ in the germline V gene (reference sequence). The CDR3 is made up of 16 amino acids. CDR3 in amino acids: CASSSRGGGLSTEAFF. CDR3 coding DNA: TGTGCCAGCAGCTCCCGTGGAGGGGGATTGAGCACTGAAGCTTTCTTT.

The CDR3 loop is CASSPSKGQPQHF. CDR3 DNA: TGTGCCAGCAGTCCGTCTAAGGGCCAGCCCCAGCATTTT. The V and J genes are TRBV28 and TRBJ1-5; D is undetermined. The length of the CDR3 is 13 residues. The V and J ends lost 5 bases and 7 bases respectively, with 12 bases between them. Germline CDR1 MDHEN, CDR2 SYDVKM.

This clonotype has a single count. One end of the junction varies from germline; a read error may be responsible. This rearrangement joins TRBV3-1 to TRBJ2-3; the match to TRBD2 covers 7 bases. Germline CDR1 is LGHDT and CDR2 is YNNKEL (reference sequence). There are 16 residues in the CDR3. CDR3 region: CASSQVRTQAGDTHYF. Written as DNA, the CDR3 is TGTGCCAGCAGCCAAGTTCGGACTCAGGCGGGAGATACGCACTATTTT.

About this clonotype itself: A much larger clone is a single base away; this may be a read error. This chain uses TRBV5-1 with TRBJ2-5; 7 positions agree with TRBD2. This CDR3 region has 14 residues. J gave up 5 bases and V 4 bases, and 8 bases lay outside the gene matches. Germline CDR1 and CDR2: SGHRS and YFSETQ. The CDR3 DNA reads as TGCGCCAGCAGCCGAGGGTTGGGGGGGGAGACCCAGTACTTC. Its protein product is CASSRGLGGETQYF.

Many counts were recorded for this clonotype. V and J are TRBV3-1 and TRBJ1-1; no reliable D call. Trimming removed 3 bases at V and 4 bases at J, with 6 bases between. Germline V CDR1 and CDR2: LGHDT, YNNKEL (reference sequence). The CDR3 totals 12 residues. The CDR3 DNA follows: TGTGCCAGCAGCCACGGCCTCACTGAAGCTTTCTTT. Residues: CASSHGLTEAFF.

The V and J genes are TRBV5-8 and TRBJ2-5, with 9 bases identical to TRBD1. This CDR3 comprises 14 residues. Germline CDR1 SGHTS, CDR2 YDEGEE. J was trimmed by 3 bases and V by 9 bases; bases with no gene match: 9. CDR3 amino acids: CAMSSGTGKETQYF. In nucleotides, the CDR3 is TGTGCCATGAGCTCCGGGACAGGGAAAGAGACCCAGTACTTC.

This clonotype showed up many times. CDR3 DNA sequence: TGCAGTGCTAGAGACAACCGCAGAGGGACAAATTCCTACGAGCAGTACTTC. It codes for CSARDNRRGTNSYEQYF. The chain joins TRBV20-1 to TRBJ2-7, with D maybe TRBD1 (6 bases). V shed 0 bases and J shed 1 base, with 19 bases lying between them. This CDR3 contains 17 residues. Germline V gene data show CDR1 as DFQATT and CDR2 as SNEGSKA (reference sequence).